This T cell receptor beta chain was profiled in a study of vaccination and CD4 T cells after COVID-19. Turning to the study itself: Four females and six males made up the convalescents, with two Hispanic. Investigators drew the post-COVID samples a median approximately 92 days after diagnosis, with a range of 35 to 161.

Noted treatment: approximately 10-day PBMC culture with coronavirus spike peptide pools or control peptides (ViraFEST assay). ViraFEST grew antigen-specific T cells using peptide pools, then sequenced TCRs. Per the germline V gene, CDR1 is SGHTA and CDR2 is FQGNSA. The CDR3 covers 17 residues. Losses at the gene ends were 1 base for V and 7 bases for J; bases not matched to a gene: 14. Regarding this clonotype: Its cognate antigen is unknown.

An Oncomine TCR Beta short-read assay was used to sequence the DNA from cultured CD4+ T cells. The source of extracted genomic DNA was cultured CD4+ T cells. TCRdb recomputed calls from the PCR reads with MiXCR, one row per CDR3 protein. This sample has more than 9,500 distinct CDR3 sequences, with under 60% found just once. This receptor was obtained from a human donor who had recovered from COVID-19. The sequenced material came from CD4+ T cells from blood, cultured in vitro. The rearrangement joins TRBV7-2 to TRBJ2-7; 9 nucleotides align to TRBD1. The CDR3, as DNA: TGTGCCAGCAGCTTAGTCGGAGGGGTAGGACAGGGGTATGAGCAGTACTTC. Translated, it gives CASSLVGGVGQGYEQYF.